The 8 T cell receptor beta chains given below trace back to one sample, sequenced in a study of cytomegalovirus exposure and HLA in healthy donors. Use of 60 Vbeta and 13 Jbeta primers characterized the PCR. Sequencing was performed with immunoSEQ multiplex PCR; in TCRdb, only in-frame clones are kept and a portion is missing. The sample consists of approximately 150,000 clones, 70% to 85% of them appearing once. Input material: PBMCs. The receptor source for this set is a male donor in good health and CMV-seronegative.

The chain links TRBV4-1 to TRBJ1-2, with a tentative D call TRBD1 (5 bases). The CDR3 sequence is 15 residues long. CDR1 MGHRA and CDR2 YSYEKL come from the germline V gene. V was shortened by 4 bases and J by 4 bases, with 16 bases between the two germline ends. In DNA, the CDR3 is TGCGCCAGCAGCCTATCCCGGGGGTCGGGCTATGGCTACACCTTC. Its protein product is CASSLSRGSGYGYTF.

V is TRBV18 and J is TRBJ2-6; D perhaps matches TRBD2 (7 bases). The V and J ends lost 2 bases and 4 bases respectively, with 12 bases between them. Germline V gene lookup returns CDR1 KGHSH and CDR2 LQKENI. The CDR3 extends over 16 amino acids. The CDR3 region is CASSPRGGPGANVLTF. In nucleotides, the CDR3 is TGTGCCAGCTCACCAAGGGGGGGCCCAGGGGCCAACGTCCTGACTTTC.

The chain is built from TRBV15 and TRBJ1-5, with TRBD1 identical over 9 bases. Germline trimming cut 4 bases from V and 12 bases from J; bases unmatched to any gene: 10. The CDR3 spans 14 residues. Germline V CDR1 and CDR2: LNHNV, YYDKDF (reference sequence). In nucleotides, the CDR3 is TGTGCCACCAGCAAGGGACAGGGAGTCACGGTCCAGCATTTT. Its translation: CATSKGQGVTVQHF.

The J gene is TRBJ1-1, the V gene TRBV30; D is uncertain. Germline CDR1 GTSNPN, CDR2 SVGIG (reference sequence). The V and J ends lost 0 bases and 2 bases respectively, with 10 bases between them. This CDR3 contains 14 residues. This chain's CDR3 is CAWSVQTSNTEAFF. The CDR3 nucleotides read TGTGCCTGGAGTGTACAGACGAGTAACACTGAAGCTTTCTTT.

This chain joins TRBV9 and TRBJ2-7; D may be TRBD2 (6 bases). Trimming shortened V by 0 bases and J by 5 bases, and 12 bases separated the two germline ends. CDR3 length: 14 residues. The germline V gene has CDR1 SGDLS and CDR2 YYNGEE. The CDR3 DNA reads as TGTGCCAGCAGCGTAGACCGGGAGAACCACGAGCAGTACTTC. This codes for CASSVDRENHEQYF.

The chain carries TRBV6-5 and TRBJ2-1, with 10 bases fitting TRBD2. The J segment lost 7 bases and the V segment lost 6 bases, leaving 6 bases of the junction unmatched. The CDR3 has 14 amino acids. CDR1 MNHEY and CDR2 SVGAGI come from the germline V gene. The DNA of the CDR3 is TGTGCCAGCAGCCAGGGACTAGCGATAAATGAGCAGTTCTTC. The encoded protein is CASSQGLAINEQFF.

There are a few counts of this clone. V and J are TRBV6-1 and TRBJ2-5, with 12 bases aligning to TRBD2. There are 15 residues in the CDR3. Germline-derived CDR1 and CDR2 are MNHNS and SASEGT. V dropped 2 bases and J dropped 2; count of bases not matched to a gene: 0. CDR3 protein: CASSELAGGQETQYF. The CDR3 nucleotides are TGTGCCAGCAGTGAACTAGCGGGAGGGCAAGAGACCCAGTACTTC.

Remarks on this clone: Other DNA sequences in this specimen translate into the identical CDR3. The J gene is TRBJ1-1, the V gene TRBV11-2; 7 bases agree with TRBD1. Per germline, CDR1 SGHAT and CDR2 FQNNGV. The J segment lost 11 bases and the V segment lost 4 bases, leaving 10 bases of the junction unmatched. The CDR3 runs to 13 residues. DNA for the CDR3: TGTGCCAGCAGCTCGACAGGGATTGGTGAGGCTTTCTTT. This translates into CASSSTGIGEAFF.